The entry that follows covers one T cell receptor beta chain sequence. Its specific antigen is unknown. No base-level quality is on record; no much larger clone is a single base apart. The sample is drawn from a study of OX40 agonist ivuxolimab in advanced cancers. With respect to the entire study: Ivuxolimab, which targeted the costimulatory receptor OX40 (CD134), was an agonistic, fully human IgG2 monoclonal antibody. The dose-escalation cohort was about 83% male with a mean age of approximately 60 years, ranging from roughly 20 to 80. Peripheral TCRbeta sequencing was intended to test whether TCR sequence diversity was altered and clonal T-cell expansion was caused by ivuxolimab. Intravenous ivuxolimab was administered to patients every 2 weeks at six dose levels: 0.01, 0.1, 0.3, 1.5, 3 and 10 mg/kg. Of the roughly 52 patients in dose escalation, about 20 had hepatocellular carcinoma, some 15 had melanoma, 9 had renal cell carcinoma and 9 had head and neck cancer. Partial responses occurred in three dose-escalation patients: two with cutaneous melanoma and one with hepatocellular carcinoma. Patients were allowed to have had prior anti-PD-1, anti-PD-L1 or anti-CTLA-4 therapy, and 40% of the dose-escalation patients had been treated with checkpoint inhibitors. The paper describes the monotherapy dose-escalation part (N of about 52 patients) of the phase I trial of ivuxolimab. What the work shows at the level of the full study, not this receptor alone: At doses from 0.1 to 3.0 mg/kg, clonal expansion was seen in both CD4+ and CD8+ blood T cells between baseline and week 6. Low levels of normalized T-cell clonal expansion were also shown by some nonresponding patients. Partial responders in the 0.1-3.0 mg/kg groups had among the lowest normalized peripheral clonal expansion, especially among CD8+ T cells. After ivuxolimab, more expanded clones were found on average in CD8+ T cells than in CD4+ T cells. The antigen specificity of the clonally expanded peripheral T cells was not determined.

Genomic DNA was extracted from sorted cells for sequencing of the TCRbeta CDR3 region. The immunoSEQ Assay was used for sequencing of TCRbeta CDR3 regions. The clones in this table, taken by TCRdb from immuneACCESS, are in-frame only. Not every clone is retained; where verified, under half of the shortfall comes from an unresolved V gene, and the cause of the rest is unknown. Within this sample are about 64,000 clones, with 84% of them counted one time only. In total, the top ten clones hold less than 2.5% of the sample. Patients with a history of autoimmune disease or receiving systemic immunosuppression were excluded from the trial. Peripheral blood for TCR sequencing was collected from all dose cohorts at baseline, on cycle 4 day 1, and on cycle 7 day 1. Samples came from an open-label, multicenter, first-in-human phase I dose-escalation trial of ivuxolimab. Adults with locally advanced or metastatic melanoma, renal cell, hepatocellular, or head and neck squamous cell carcinoma were enrolled in the trial. CD4+ and CD8+ T cells were sorted separately from peripheral blood before TCR sequencing.

The receptor comes from an adult with an advanced solid tumor such as melanoma, head and neck, liver or kidney cancer. Source: CD4+ or CD8+ T cells sorted from blood, taken in a trial of the OX40 agonist ivuxolimab.

The CDR3 region has the sequence CATSRDPAGANVLTF. The sequenced DNA is TGTGCCACCAGCAGAGATCCTGCCGGGGCCAACGTCCTGACTTTC. Recombination linked TRBV15 to TRBJ2-6, with no confident D gene call. The germline V gene (reference sequence) provides CDR1 LNHNV and CDR2 YYDKDF. V drops 0 bases and J drops 4 bases, leaving 7 bases in between. The CDR3, from cysteine to phenylalanine, totals 15 residues. CDR3 DNA only is kept here, 45 bases in frame from base 1.